Reported below is one T cell receptor beta chain. What it recognizes is unknown. The CDR3 extends over 15 amino acids. CDR1 is SGHRS and CDR2 is YFSETQ in the germline V gene. Trimming took 4 bases from V and 6 from J; bases not matched to a gene: 8. These data belong to a study of chemoradiotherapy in HPV16-positive cancers. Turning to the study itself: Functional T-cell assays on two HPV16-positive patients' cells defined candidate HPV-specific clones and common TCR motifs.

Sequenced by immunoSEQ multiplex PCR; TCRdb stores in-frame clones only, minus some. The sample contains several thousand clones, over 70% of which appear only once. The study, taken as a whole, reports: Candidate HPV-specific clones and E7-related TCR motifs grew in tumor during treatment.

Sequencing was performed on tumor tissue, taken from a patient who underwent chemoradiotherapy. This rearrangement joins TRBV5-1 to TRBJ2-3, with 10 bases that match TRBD1. The receptor comes from a human donor with HPV-associated anogenital cancer. The CDR3 coding sequence is TGCGCCAGCAGCAGAACCGGGACAGGGGTTGATACGCAGTATTTT. Translating it yields CASSRTGTGVDTQYF.